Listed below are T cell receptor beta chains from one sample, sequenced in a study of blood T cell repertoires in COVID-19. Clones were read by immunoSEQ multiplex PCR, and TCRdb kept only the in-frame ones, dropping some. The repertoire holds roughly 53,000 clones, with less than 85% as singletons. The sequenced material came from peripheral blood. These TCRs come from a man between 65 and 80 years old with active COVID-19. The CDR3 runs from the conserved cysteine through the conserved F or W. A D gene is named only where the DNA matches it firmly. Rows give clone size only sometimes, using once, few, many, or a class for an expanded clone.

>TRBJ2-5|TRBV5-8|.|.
TGTGCCAGCCTCATACGGGAGCGAGAGACCCAGTACTTC
CASLIRERETQYF
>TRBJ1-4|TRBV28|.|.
TGTGCCAGCAGTTTCCCAGGTCAGACAAAACTGTTTTTT
CASSFPGQTKLFF
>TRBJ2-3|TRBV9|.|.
TGTGCCAGCAGCGTAGTTGCGGGATTTAGCACAGATACGCAGTATTTT
CASSVVAGFSTDTQYF
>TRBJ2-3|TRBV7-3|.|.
TGTGCCAGCAGCTCCCTGGGACTTATCACAGATACGCAGTATTTT
CASSSLGLITDTQYF
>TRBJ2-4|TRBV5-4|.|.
TGTGCCAGCAGCTTGGCTAGCGACAAAAACATTCAGTACTTC
CASSLASDKNIQYF
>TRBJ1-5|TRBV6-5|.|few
TGTGCCAGCAGTTATCCAGATAGCAATCAGCCCCAGCATTTT
CASSYPDSNQPQHF
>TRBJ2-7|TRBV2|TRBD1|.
TGTGCCAGCAGTGGGACAGGGGGCTTCTCCTACGAGCAGTACTTC
CASSGTGGFSYEQYF
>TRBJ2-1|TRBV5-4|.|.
TGTGCCAGCAGCATTGGGGGGGCGGGAGCGCCTAAGAATGAGCAGTTCTTC
CASSIGGAGAPKNEQFF
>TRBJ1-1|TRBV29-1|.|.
TGCAGCGTTGAAGGGGGGGACACTGAAGCTTTCTTT
CSVEGGDTEAFF
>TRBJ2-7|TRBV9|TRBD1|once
TGTGCCAGCAGCGTAGATGGACAGGGATTATTCGAGCAGTACTTC
CASSVDGQGLFEQYF
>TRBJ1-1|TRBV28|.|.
TGTGCCAGCAGTCAACCCGAAATTACAGGGTGGGCTGAAGCTTTCTTT
CASSQPEITGWAEAFF
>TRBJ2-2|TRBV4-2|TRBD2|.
TGTGCCAGCAACGGCGGGAGGAACACCGGGGAGCTGTTTTTT
CASNGGRNTGELFF
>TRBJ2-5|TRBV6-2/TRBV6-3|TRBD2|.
TGTGCCAGCAGTAGACGGACTAGCGGGAGGACAGGGGAGACCCAGTACTTC
CASSRRTSGRTGETQYF
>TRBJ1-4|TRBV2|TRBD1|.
TGTGCCAGCAGCCGGGGGACAGGGTCTAATGAAAAACTGTTTTTT
CASSRGTGSNEKLFF
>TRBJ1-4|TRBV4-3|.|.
TGCGCCAGCAGCGTAACGGAGACTAATGAAAAACTGTTTTTT
CASSVTETNEKLFF
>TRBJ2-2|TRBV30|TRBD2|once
TGTGCCTGGAGGGGGACTAGCGGAACCGGGGAGCTGTTTTTT
CAWRGTSGTGELFF
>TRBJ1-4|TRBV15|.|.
TGTGCCACCAGCAGAGATGTAAGGGGGAGCGAAAAACTGTTTTTT
CATSRDVRGSEKLFF
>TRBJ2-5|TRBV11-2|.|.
TGTGCCAGCAGCGTAGGGGCGCAGCAGCTGGAGACCCAGTACTTC
CASSVGAQQLETQYF
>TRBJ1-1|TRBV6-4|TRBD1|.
TGTGCCAGCAAGGAGACAGGGATGTCCACTGAAGCTTTCTTT
CASKETGMSTEAFF
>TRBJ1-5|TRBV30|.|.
TGTGCCTGGAGTGTTCCGGGGGGCAATCAGCCCCAGCATTTT
CAWSVPGGNQPQHF
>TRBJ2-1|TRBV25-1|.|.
TGTGCCAGCAGTTACCAGGGGTCCTACAATGAGCAGTTCTTC
CASSYQGSYNEQFF
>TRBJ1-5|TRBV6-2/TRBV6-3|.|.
TGTGCCAGCAGTTACTCTCCGAGGCAGCCCCAGCATTTT
CASSYSPRQPQHF
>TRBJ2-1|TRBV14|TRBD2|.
TGTGCCAGCAGCCTAGGACTAGCGGGGAATGAGCAGTTCTTC
CASSLGLAGNEQFF
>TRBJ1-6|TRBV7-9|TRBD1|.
TGTGCCAGCAGCTTCACAGGGGCCAATTCACCCCTCCACTTT
CASSFTGANSPLHF
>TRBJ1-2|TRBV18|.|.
TGTGCCAGCTCACCACGAGCGGGGGCGAACAACTATGGCTACACCTTC
CASSPRAGANNYGYTF
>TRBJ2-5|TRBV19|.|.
TGTGCCACAACAGGGTTCCAAGAGACCCAGTACTTC
CATTGFQETQYF
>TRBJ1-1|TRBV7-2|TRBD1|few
TGTGCCAGCAGCTCCCGACAGGGAATGGAAGCTTTCTTT
CASSSRQGMEAFF
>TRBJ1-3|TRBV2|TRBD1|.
TGTGCCAGCGGGACAGGGGGCGCAACTGGAAACACCATATATTTT
CASGTGGATGNTIYF
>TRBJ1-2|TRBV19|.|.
TGTGCCAGTAGTCGGGGTAGTCAGTCCTATGGCTACACCTTC
CASSRGSQSYGYTF
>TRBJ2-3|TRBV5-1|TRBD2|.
TGCGCCAGCAGCTTGTCGGTGGGAGGGGGCACAGATACGCAGTATTTT
CASSLSVGGGTDTQYF
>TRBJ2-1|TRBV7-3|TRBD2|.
TGTGCCAGCAGCTTGACTAGCGGGAGACTTCCTAGCTCCTACAATGAGCAGTTCTTC
CASSLTSGRLPSSYNEQFF
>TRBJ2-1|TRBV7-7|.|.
TGTGCCAGCAGTTTGGACTCTTACAATGAGCAGTTCTTC
CASSLDSYNEQFF
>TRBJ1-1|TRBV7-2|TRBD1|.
TGTGCCAGCAGCATCCAGACAGGGGTGGGAGCTTTCTTT
CASSIQTGVGAFF
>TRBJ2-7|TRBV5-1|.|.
TGCGCCAGCAGCTTGACGGGAAAGGGCTCCTACGAGCAGTACTTC
CASSLTGKGSYEQYF
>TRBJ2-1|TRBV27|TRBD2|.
TGTGCCAGCAGTTTCACGACTAGCGGGAGACACAATGAGCAGTTCTTC
CASSFTTSGRHNEQFF
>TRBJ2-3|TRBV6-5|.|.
TGTGCCAGCAGTTCGTGGGGTAGCGTAAGCACAGATACGCAGTATTTT
CASSSWGSVSTDTQYF
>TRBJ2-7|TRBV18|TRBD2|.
TGTGCCAGCTCCTCCCTCCGGGGGGGCAGGGACGAGCAGTACTTC
CASSSLRGGRDEQYF
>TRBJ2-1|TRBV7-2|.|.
TGTGCCAGCAGCCCTAGGGGTGTGGTGTACAATGAGCAGTTCTTC
CASSPRGVVYNEQFF
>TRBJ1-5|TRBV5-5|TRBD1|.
TGTGCCAGCAGCCAGCTAGACAGGGTCAGTCAGCCCCAGCATTTT
CASSQLDRVSQPQHF
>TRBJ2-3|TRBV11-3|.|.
TGTGCCAGCAGCTTAGGACTACAGCCCACAGATACGCAGTATTTT
CASSLGLQPTDTQYF
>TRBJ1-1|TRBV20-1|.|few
TGCAGTGCTAGTTCGGGAATCACTGAAGCTTTCTTT
CSASSGITEAFF
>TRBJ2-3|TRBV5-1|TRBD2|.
TGCGCCAGCAGCTTCGCTAGCGGGACTACAGATACGCAGTATTTT
CASSFASGTTDTQYF
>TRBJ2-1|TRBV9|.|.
TGTGCCAGCAGCGTCGTGAATGAGCAGTTCTTC
CASSVVNEQFF
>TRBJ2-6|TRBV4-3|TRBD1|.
TGCGCCAGCAGCCACACGGGACAGGGGGCCAACGTCCTGACTTTC
CASSHTGQGANVLTF
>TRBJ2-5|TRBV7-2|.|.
TGTGCCAGCAGCTTCGGCGAGGGAGAGACCCAGTACTTC
CASSFGEGETQYF
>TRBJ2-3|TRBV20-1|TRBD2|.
TGCAGTGCTTCGAGCGGGAGCACGCAGTATTTT
CSASSGSTQYF
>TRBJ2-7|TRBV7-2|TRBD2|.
TGTGCCAGCAGCTTAGTGTCTAGCGGGAATACCTACGAGCAGTACTTC
CASSLVSSGNTYEQYF
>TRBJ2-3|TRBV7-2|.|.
TGTGCCAGCAGGGACTATTATAGCACAGATACGCAGTATTTT
CASRDYYSTDTQYF
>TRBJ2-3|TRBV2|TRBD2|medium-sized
TGTGCCAGCAGAAGGAGCGGGAGTCGGACAGATACGCAGTATTTT
CASRRSGSRTDTQYF
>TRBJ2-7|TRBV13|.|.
TGTGCCAGCAGCCTGGGGAGGGGGGTCTCCTACGAGCAGTACTTC
CASSLGRGVSYEQYF
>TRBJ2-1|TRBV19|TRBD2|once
TGTGCCAGCGAACCTGGGGACTACCCAATGAAGCAGTTCTTC
CASEPGDYPMKQFF